Listed below are T cell receptor beta chains from one sample, sequenced in a study of T cell changes during pregnancy in multiple sclerosis. Data came from immunoSEQ multiplex PCR; TCRdb stores just in-frame clones and leaves some out. The repertoire holds 40,000 or so clones, with approximately 92% as singletons. The sequencing used CD8+ T cells from peripheral blood mononuclear cells, collected in the third trimester of pregnancy. The receptor set was obtained from a female donor with multiple sclerosis, enrolled in a pregnancy study. Each CDR3 is given with its conserved first and last residue.

j_call	v_call	cdr3_aa
TRBJ2-7	TRBV4-2	CASSQDRGTPTYEQYF
TRBJ2-1	TRBV5-4	CASSPGLAEYNEQFF
TRBJ1-1	TRBV6-6	CASSPGGINTEAFF
TRBJ2-4	TRBV6-1	CASSEVHGVAKNIQYF
TRBJ2-2	TRBV7-9	CASSGDYRTGELFF
TRBJ2-1	TRBV19	CASSIVGTSGSTGGYNEQFF
TRBJ2-7	TRBV4-3	CASSQAVISYEQYF
TRBJ2-5	TRBV29-1	CSGRLAGVGETQYF
TRBJ2-5	TRBV5-4	CASSNRDFQETQYF
TRBJ2-1	TRBV5-1	CAVPEGEQFF
TRBJ2-1	TRBV28	CASSLDRAGEQFF